This TCR beta chain was documented in a study of identical twins. TCRdb reanalysed the 5' RACE reads using MiXCR and keeps one entry per CDR3 protein. The sample contains 450,000 or so distinct CDR3 sequences, 20% to 25% of which appear only once. The CDR3 is 14 residues long. V was cut by 5 bases and J by 7 bases, with 15 bases left in between. The V gene's germline CDR1 is SGHTA and CDR2 FQGNSA. This clonotype was seen a few times. The sample also formed part of further work on T cells expressing NK-cell markers. From that study: Repertoires of TCR beta were obtained from T cells sorted as CD3+CD56+NKG2C+, CD3+CD56+NKG2C- and CD3+CD56-NKG2C+. Among the eight sequenced donors, seven tested HCMV-seropositive and one tested seronegative. Similarly, these clonotypes led the CD3+CD56-NKG2C+ fraction as well in several donors.

Sequenced: CD4+ T cells sorted from blood. The rearrangement joins TRBV7-2 to TRBJ1-5; possible D gene TRBD1, 5 bases. The clonotype comes from a young woman in good health. The CDR3 here is CASSPLGGDQPQHF. Written as DNA, the CDR3 is TGTGCCAGCAGCCCCCTTGGGGGGGACCAGCCCCAGCATTTT.